This entry lists 14 T cell receptor beta chains sequenced from one sample in a study of technical replicates of blood from several donors. Assay: immunoSEQ multiplex PCR; the TCRdb copy retains only in-frame clones and omits some. Of some 91,000 clones listed, 90% to 96% are singletons. Sequences were obtained from T cells isolated from PBMCs. The receptors stem from a human donor in good health.

V gene TRBV5-4 combines with J gene TRBJ1-2; TRBD1 matches at 8 bases. The ends lost 5 bases at V and 4 bases at J; junction bases unmatched: 16. The CDR3 has 17 residues. Germline V CDR1 and CDR2: SGHNT, YYREEE (reference sequence). In DNA form, the CDR3 reads TGTGCCAGCAGGAGTTTTTCGGCAGGGGGCAGTGTCTATGGCTACACCTTC. The encoded protein is CASRSFSAGGSVYGYTF.

The rearrangement uses TRBV5-1 and TRBJ1-6; D is perhaps TRBD1 (5 bases). The CDR3 has 14 residues. CDR1 is SGHRS, CDR2 YFSETQ, per germline. Between the trimmed V and J ends, which lost 0 bases and 7 bases, there was a span of 8 bases. The CDR3 region has the DNA TGCGCCAGCAGCTTGGAGGCAGGGAATTCACCCCTCCACTTT. Residues: CASSLEAGNSPLHF.

This chain uses TRBV29-1 with TRBJ2-2; 8 bases agree with TRBD1. V gave up 7 bases and J gave up 1 base; unmatched junction bases: 2. The CDR3 is 13 amino acids. From germline, CDR1 is SQVTM and CDR2 ANQGSEA. CDR3 coding DNA: TGCAGCGGTGGGACAGGGAACACCGGGGAGCTGTTTTTT. Translating gives CSGGTGNTGELFF.

The chain has TRBV7-3 and TRBJ2-1; tentatively, D is TRBD1 (5 bases). V gave up 2 bases and J gave up 0 bases, with 20 bases separating them. CDR1 and CDR2 from the germline V gene are SGHTA and FQGTGA. The CDR3 has 19 residues. This CDR3 reads CASSLGRVWSNGSYNEQFF. The CDR3 DNA follows: TGTGCCAGCAGCTTAGGCAGGGTTTGGTCGAATGGCTCCTACAATGAGCAGTTCTTC. Full variable domain (rest looked up from reference TRBV7-3 and TRBJ2-1): GAGVSQTPSNKVTEKGKYVELRCDPISGHTALYWYRQSLGQGPEFLIYFQGTGAADDSGLPNDRFFAVRPEGSVSTLKIQRTERGDSAVYLCASSLGRVWSNGSYNEQFFGPGTRLTVL.

This clone was detected only once. The chain recombines TRBV5-1 with TRBJ1-5; a weak D match, TRBD1 (5 bases). The CDR3 sequence is 13 residues long. Trimming removed 5 bases at V and 4 bases at J, with 10 bases between. Germline values: CDR1 SGHRS, CDR2 YFSETQ. DNA of the CDR3: TGCGCCAGCAGTGTTAAGGGGAATCAGCCCCAGCATTTT. Amino acid sequence: CASSVKGNQPQHF.

The genes are TRBV19 and TRBJ2-2, with D unclear. The CDR3 loop spans 15 amino acids. The V and J ends lost 2 bases and 0 bases respectively, with 7 bases between them. The germline gives CDR1 LNHDA, CDR2 SQIVND (reference sequence). Here the CDR3 reads CASSISDANTGELFF. In nucleotides, the CDR3 is TGTGCCAGTAGTATAAGCGACGCGAACACCGGGGAGCTGTTTTTT.

This clone was detected only once. The V and J genes are TRBV28 and TRBJ1-2, with a possible D match to TRBD1 (6 bases). The V end was cut by 5 bases, the J end by 4 bases, with 20 bases between. Germline V lookup: CDR1 MDHEN, CDR2 SYDVKM. This CDR3 has 16 residues. The CDR3 DNA follows: TGTGCCAGCAGTGAGCAGGGGCCCGGCGTTGGCTATGGCTACACCTTC. It is translated as CASSEQGPGVGYGYTF.

This clone was observed a few times. J is TRBJ1-2 and V is TRBV6-6, with 8 bases fitting TRBD1. The CDR3 covers 16 residues. V lost 8 bases to trimming and J lost 7 bases; unmatched junction nucleotides: 18. Germline CDR1 and CDR2: MNHNY and SVGAGI (reference sequence). The CDR3 region is CASSDPGGADRVGYTF. In DNA form, the CDR3 reads TGTGCCAGCTCGGACCCAGGGGGCGCGGATAGGGTTGGCTACACCTTC.

The chain has TRBV7-9 and TRBJ2-7; 14 nucleotides line up with TRBD2. The CDR3 totals 17 residues. CDR1 is SEHNR and CDR2 is FQNEAQ in the germline V gene (reference sequence). V trimming: 1 base; J trimming: 3 bases; junction bases outside the gene matches: 5. CDR3 DNA sequence: TGTGCCAGCAGCTTAGGCGGACTAGCGGGGGGAATCTACGAGCAGTACTTC. It codes for CASSLGGLAGGIYEQYF.

This sequence joins TRBV6-1 and TRBJ2-5; D remains unclear. CDR1 and CDR2 (germline): MNHNS, SASEGT. This CDR3 spans 13 amino acids. Trimming took off 7 bases at V and 4 bases at J, with 13 bases between the two ends. This CDR3 is CASIQVRGETQYF. The CDR3 DNA reads as TGTGCCAGCATACAAGTTCGAGGAGAGACCCAGTACTTC.

This chain links TRBV6-5 with TRBJ2-5; D remains unclear. Trimming left V 4 bases short and J 0 bases short, with 9 bases between. CDR3 length equals 14 residues. Germline V gene data show CDR1 as MNHEY and CDR2 as SVGAGI. CDR3 in DNA: TGTGCCAGCAGTTTAACCAGTTACCAAGAGACCCAGTACTTC. Encoded protein: CASSLTSYQETQYF.

The chain employs TRBV28 and TRBJ1-3; D is ambiguous. This CDR3 spans 14 amino acids. Germline V gene data show CDR1 as MDHEN and CDR2 as SYDVKM. The V end was cut by 5 bases, the J end by 0 bases, with 8 bases between. The CDR3 sequence is CASSPGPSGNTIYF. The DNA for the CDR3 is TGTGCCAGCAGTCCGGGTCCCTCTGGAAACACCATATATTTT.

The rearrangement uses TRBV19 and TRBJ1-1, with D unclear. Trimming pared 6 bases from V and 4 bases from J, leaving 9 bases between. This CDR3 is built from 12 residues. From germline, CDR1 is LNHDA and CDR2 SQIVND (reference sequence). The CDR3 region is CASREVGTEAFF. As DNA, the CDR3 is TGTGCCAGTAGGGAGGTCGGCACTGAAGCTTTCTTT.

V is TRBV21-1 and J is TRBJ1-2; TRBD1 is the table's D call, not checked against the DNA. TRBV21-1 is labeled a pseudogene. The CDR3 sequence is 17 residues long. This chain's CDR3 is CASSIRTTQGTNYGYTF. The CDR3 nucleotides read TGTGCCAGCAGCATACGGACAACGCAGGGAACTAACTATGGCTACACCTTC.